This T cell receptor beta chain originates from a study of control samples from healthy donors and cancer patients. There are 13 residues in the CDR3. From germline, CDR1 is ENHRY and CDR2 SYGVKD. The J segment lost 5 bases and the V segment lost 10 bases, leaving 9 bases of the junction unmatched. TCRdb keeps only in-frame clones here, not all; method: immunoSEQ multiplex PCR. The table lists 45,000 to 70,000 clones, 91% of them singletons, with approximately 0.95% in the top ten. Sequencing input: PBMCs. The TCR originated in a man aged 25-45 years with colorectal cancer. The chain joins TRBV10-3 to TRBJ1-2; 8 nucleotides match TRBD1. The CDR3 protein is CASRGQETYGYTF. The CDR3 bases are TGTGCCAGTCGGGGACAGGAGACTTATGGCTACACCTTC.